A selection of T cell receptor beta chains follows, all from one sample in a study of blood T cell repertoires in COVID-19. Profiled with immunoSEQ multiplex PCR; TCRdb holds only in-frame clones, not every one. The data show approximately 170,000 clones, approximately 87% seen once. Material: peripheral blood. The receptors originated from a man aged 18 to 30 with active or convalescent COVID-19. Both conserved end residues are part of each CDR3. The D gene is left open where the match is weak. Clone size, where shown, is once, few, many, or a class for clones that have expanded.

V gene: TRBV27
clone size: .
J gene: TRBJ2-2
D gene: .
CDR3 DNA: TGTGCCAGCAGTTTATCCATTCACCTGGGCGAGGGAAATGGTAGGGAGCTGTTTTTT
CDR3 protein: CASSLSIHLGEGNGRELFF

V gene: TRBV3-1/TRBV3-2
clone size: .
J gene: TRBJ2-4
D gene: TRBD2
CDR3 DNA: TGTGCCAGCAGCCAAGAGGGGATACTAGCGGGGGGCTGGGGCATTCAGTACTTC
CDR3 protein: CASSQEGILAGGWGIQYF

V gene: TRBV6-4
clone size: .
J gene: TRBJ1-3
D gene: .
CDR3 DNA: TGTGCCAGCAGTACAGGACCTGGAAACACCATATATTTT
CDR3 protein: CASSTGPGNTIYF

V gene: TRBV28
clone size: .
J gene: TRBJ1-6
D gene: .
CDR3 DNA: TGTGCCAGCATCGACAGCTCCTATAATTCACCCCTCCACTTT
CDR3 protein: CASIDSSYNSPLHF

V gene: TRBV14
clone size: .
J gene: TRBJ1-2
D gene: .
CDR3 DNA: TGTGCCAGCAGCCGATTCGAGACAGACGATAACTATGGCTACACCTTC
CDR3 protein: CASSRFETDDNYGYTF

V gene: TRBV28
clone size: few
J gene: TRBJ1-1
D gene: .
CDR3 DNA: TGTGCCAGCAGTTTATTTCCCATGAACACTGAAGCTTTCTTT
CDR3 protein: CASSLFPMNTEAFF

V gene: TRBV3-1/TRBV3-2
clone size: .
J gene: TRBJ2-3
D gene: .
CDR3 DNA: TGTGCCAGCAGCCAAGTACCAGCGGCTAGCACAGATACGCAGTATTTT
CDR3 protein: CASSQVPAASTDTQYF

V gene: TRBV11-2
clone size: .
J gene: TRBJ2-7
D gene: TRBD2
CDR3 DNA: TGTGCCAGTTCTGGACTAGCCTACGAGCAGTACTTC
CDR3 protein: CASSGLAYEQYF

V gene: TRBV6-1
clone size: .
J gene: TRBJ2-1
D gene: TRBD1
CDR3 DNA: TGTGCCAGCAGTGACGCCAGGGGGCACTACAATGAGCAGTTCTTC
CDR3 protein: CASSDARGHYNEQFF

V gene: TRBV6-5
clone size: .
J gene: TRBJ2-2
D gene: .
CDR3 DNA: TGTGCCAGCAGTTACTCACAGCTCACCGGGGAGCTGTTTTTT
CDR3 protein: CASSYSQLTGELFF

V gene: TRBV6-5
clone size: .
J gene: TRBJ1-1
D gene: .
CDR3 DNA: TGTGCCAGCAATAGCGGAGGGATGAACACTGAAGCTTTCTTT
CDR3 protein: CASNSGGMNTEAFF

V gene: TRBV7-2
clone size: .
J gene: TRBJ2-3
D gene: .
CDR3 DNA: TGTGCCAGCAGCTCGTCCCGGGCCCGGGGGAGCACAGATACGCAGTATTTT
CDR3 protein: CASSSSRARGSTDTQYF

V gene: TRBV27
clone size: .
J gene: TRBJ1-1
D gene: .
CDR3 DNA: TGTGCCACCCGGCGGGGGGGAGGGCCCCTAACTGAAGCTTTCTTT
CDR3 protein: CATRRGGGPLTEAFF

V gene: TRBV6-5
clone size: once
J gene: TRBJ1-2
D gene: TRBD1
CDR3 DNA: TGTGCCATCTCCAGGGGGTATGGCTACACCTTC
CDR3 protein: CAISRGYGYTF

V gene: TRBV2
clone size: once
J gene: TRBJ1-4
D gene: .
CDR3 DNA: TGTGCCAGCAGTGAAGCGCTTCCGACTTGGCGTGAAAAACTGTTTTTT
CDR3 protein: CASSEALPTWREKLFF

V gene: TRBV6-5
clone size: .
J gene: TRBJ2-2
D gene: TRBD2
CDR3 DNA: TGTGCCAGCAGTTATCGTCTAGCGGGAGGAACCGGGGAGCTGTTTTTT
CDR3 protein: CASSYRLAGGTGELFF

V gene: TRBV7-2
clone size: .
J gene: TRBJ1-1
D gene: .
CDR3 DNA: TGTGCCAGCAGCTGGATAGGCCAGACTAACACTGAAGCTTTCTTT
CDR3 protein: CASSWIGQTNTEAFF

V gene: TRBV24-1
clone size: .
J gene: TRBJ2-5
D gene: TRBD1
CDR3 DNA: TGTGCCACCAGTGACCCAGGACGACAGGGGGTCCAAGAGACCCAGTACTTC
CDR3 protein: CATSDPGRQGVQETQYF

V gene: TRBV18
clone size: .
J gene: TRBJ1-3
D gene: TRBD1
CDR3 DNA: TGTGCCAGCTCTGACAGGGGAGGAAACACCATATATTTT
CDR3 protein: CASSDRGGNTIYF

V gene: TRBV27
clone size: .
J gene: TRBJ1-2
D gene: .
CDR3 DNA: TGTGCCAGCAGCCCTGAACTGAGGAGAAACTATGGCTACACCTTC
CDR3 protein: CASSPELRRNYGYTF

V gene: TRBV6-5
clone size: .
J gene: TRBJ2-7
D gene: .
CDR3 DNA: TGTGCCAGCAGTTACTCGAGAGGGTTAGAGCAGTACTTC
CDR3 protein: CASSYSRGLEQYF

V gene: TRBV2
clone size: .
J gene: TRBJ2-1
D gene: .
CDR3 DNA: TGTGCCAGCAACTACCAGCGAGAGAACATCCAGCAGTTCTTC
CDR3 protein: CASNYQRENIQQFF

V gene: TRBV11-2
clone size: .
J gene: TRBJ2-3
D gene: .
CDR3 DNA: TGTGCCAGCAGCTTGACGGGGACTTCCACAGATACGCAGTATTTT
CDR3 protein: CASSLTGTSTDTQYF

V gene: TRBV2
clone size: .
J gene: TRBJ2-5
D gene: .
CDR3 DNA: TGTGCCAGCACAGACGGAATAGTCGGGGAGACCCAGTACTTC
CDR3 protein: CASTDGIVGETQYF

V gene: TRBV6-1
clone size: .
J gene: TRBJ1-5
D gene: .
CDR3 DNA: TGTGCCAGCATTGAAAGCGGGATCAATCAGCCCCAGCATTTT
CDR3 protein: CASIESGINQPQHF

V gene: TRBV2
clone size: .
J gene: TRBJ2-6
D gene: .
CDR3 DNA: TGTGCCAGCTCCTCCCTCTCTGGGGCCAACGTCCTGACTTTC
CDR3 protein: CASSSLSGANVLTF

V gene: TRBV4-1
clone size: .
J gene: TRBJ1-1
D gene: .
CDR3 DNA: TGCGCCAGCAGCCAAGGGGCTTCGGGGGACACTGAAGCTTTCTTT
CDR3 protein: CASSQGASGDTEAFF

V gene: TRBV18
clone size: .
J gene: TRBJ2-1
D gene: TRBD1
CDR3 DNA: TGTGCCAGCTCACCTATTCCCCCCGGGACAGACATTAGGCATGAGCAGTTCTTC
CDR3 protein: CASSPIPPGTDIRHEQFF

V gene: TRBV2
clone size: .
J gene: TRBJ1-5
D gene: TRBD1
CDR3 DNA: TGTGCCAGCGCAGCCGGGACAGAGAATCAGCCCCAGCATTTT
CDR3 protein: CASAAGTENQPQHF

V gene: TRBV12-3/TRBV12-4
clone size: .
J gene: TRBJ2-1
D gene: .
CDR3 DNA: TGTGCCAGCAGTTCCCGAAGGGGTGAGCAGTTCTTC
CDR3 protein: CASSSRRGEQFF

V gene: TRBV19
clone size: .
J gene: TRBJ1-2
D gene: TRBD1
CDR3 DNA: TGTGCCAGTAGTTTCCACAGGGGCGTCTATGGCTACACCTTC
CDR3 protein: CASSFHRGVYGYTF

V gene: TRBV5-1
clone size: .
J gene: TRBJ2-7
D gene: TRBD1
CDR3 DNA: TGCGCCAGCAGCACCGGGACAGGGGGCAACGAGCAGTACTTC
CDR3 protein: CASSTGTGGNEQYF

V gene: TRBV11-3
clone size: .
J gene: TRBJ2-1
D gene: .
CDR3 DNA: TGTGCCAGCAGCTGGACTCCCTCCTACAATGAGCAGTTCTTC
CDR3 protein: CASSWTPSYNEQFF

V gene: TRBV12-3/TRBV12-4
clone size: .
J gene: TRBJ2-2
D gene: .
CDR3 DNA: TGTGCCAGCAGTCAACTACAAACCGGGGAGCTGTTTTTT
CDR3 protein: CASSQLQTGELFF

V gene: TRBV7-2
clone size: .
J gene: TRBJ2-5
D gene: .
CDR3 DNA: TGTGCCAGCAGCCTATACAGCAGGGAGACCCAGTACTTC
CDR3 protein: CASSLYSRETQYF

V gene: TRBV18
clone size: .
J gene: TRBJ2-1
D gene: .
CDR3 DNA: TGTGCCAGCTCACCCCCAGGCCCCAATGAGCAGTTCTTC
CDR3 protein: CASSPPGPNEQFF

V gene: TRBV12-3/TRBV12-4
clone size: .
J gene: TRBJ2-5
D gene: TRBD1
CDR3 DNA: TGTGCCAGCAAATACAGGGGAGAGACCCAGTACTTC
CDR3 protein: CASKYRGETQYF

V gene: TRBV4-1
clone size: .
J gene: TRBJ2-2
D gene: .
CDR3 DNA: TGCGCCAGCAGCGAACAGGGTATAGGCACCGGGGAGCTGTTTTTT
CDR3 protein: CASSEQGIGTGELFF

V gene: TRBV9
clone size: .
J gene: TRBJ1-1
D gene: .
CDR3 DNA: TGTGCCAGCAGCGTAGCTCATGAGTCGGGGGGGAACACTGAAGCTTTCTTT
CDR3 protein: CASSVAHESGGNTEAFF

V gene: TRBV5-1
clone size: .
J gene: TRBJ2-3
D gene: TRBD2
CDR3 DNA: TGCGCCAGCAGCCCAGGTATAGCGGGAAGCACAGATACGCAGTATTTT
CDR3 protein: CASSPGIAGSTDTQYF

V gene: TRBV11-3
clone size: .
J gene: TRBJ2-1
D gene: TRBD2
CDR3 DNA: TGTGCCAGCAGCCCCCGACTAGCGGGAGGGCCTGTCAATGAGCAGTTCTTC
CDR3 protein: CASSPRLAGGPVNEQFF

V gene: TRBV6-1
clone size: .
J gene: TRBJ2-6
D gene: TRBD1
CDR3 DNA: TGTGCCAGCAGTGACGTGGACAGGGCGCAAGGGGCCAACGTCCTGACTTTC
CDR3 protein: CASSDVDRAQGANVLTF

V gene: TRBV7-9
clone size: once
J gene: TRBJ1-4
D gene: TRBD1
CDR3 DNA: TGTGCCAGCAGCCCACACAGGGGGCGACGAGAAAAACTGTTTTTT
CDR3 protein: CASSPHRGRREKLFF

V gene: TRBV3-1/TRBV3-2
clone size: .
J gene: TRBJ1-1
D gene: TRBD1
CDR3 DNA: TGTGCCAGCAGCCAAGATCAGGGGGCGATCACTGAAGCTTTCTTT
CDR3 protein: CASSQDQGAITEAFF

V gene: TRBV19
clone size: few
J gene: TRBJ2-2
D gene: .
CDR3 DNA: TGTGCCAGTAGTAATCAGGGGAAAGTGCACACCGGGGAGCTGTTTTTT
CDR3 protein: CASSNQGKVHTGELFF

V gene: TRBV9
clone size: .
J gene: TRBJ2-7
D gene: TRBD2
CDR3 DNA: TGTGCCAGCAGCGGAATCCCGGGACTAGCGGGAGATTTATTGTCCTACGAGCAGTACTTC
CDR3 protein: CASSGIPGLAGDLLSYEQYF

V gene: TRBV5-1
clone size: .
J gene: TRBJ1-1
D gene: .
CDR3 DNA: TGCGCCAGCAGCATGTTGGTACCTGCGGACACTGAAGCTTTCTTT
CDR3 protein: CASSMLVPADTEAFF

V gene: TRBV14
clone size: .
J gene: TRBJ2-1
D gene: TRBD2
CDR3 DNA: TGTGCCAGCAGCCAATTTGCGGGAGATCTCGGTGAGCAGTTCTTC
CDR3 protein: CASSQFAGDLGEQFF

V gene: TRBV7-9
clone size: .
J gene: TRBJ1-5
D gene: TRBD1
CDR3 DNA: TGTGCCAGCAGCTTGACAGGGGGAAGCGAGCCCCAGCATTTT
CDR3 protein: CASSLTGGSEPQHF

V gene: TRBV30
clone size: few
J gene: TRBJ2-1
D gene: .
CDR3 DNA: TGTGCCTGGAGTGTAAGGGGCCACTCCTACAATGAGCAGTTCTTC
CDR3 protein: CAWSVRGHSYNEQFF

V gene: TRBV10-2
clone size: .
J gene: TRBJ1-5
D gene: .
CDR3 DNA: TGCGCCAGCAGTGAGTCGCGGTCCAGCCATCAGCCCCAGCATTTT
CDR3 protein: CASSESRSSHQPQHF

V gene: TRBV3-1/TRBV3-2
clone size: once
J gene: TRBJ1-5
D gene: TRBD1
CDR3 DNA: TGTGCCAGCAGCCAAGGGGGCGGACAGGGCCCAAGCAATCAGCCCCAGCATTTT
CDR3 protein: CASSQGGGQGPSNQPQHF

V gene: TRBV7-7
clone size: .
J gene: TRBJ2-1
D gene: TRBD2
CDR3 DNA: TGTGCTAGCAGCTTGGGTCTAGCGGGTATCAATGAGCAGTTCTTC
CDR3 protein: CASSLGLAGINEQFF

V gene: TRBV2
clone size: .
J gene: TRBJ1-1
D gene: TRBD1
CDR3 DNA: TGTGCCAGCAGACAAACCGGGACAGAGAACACTGAAGCTTTCTTT
CDR3 protein: CASRQTGTENTEAFF

V gene: TRBV9
clone size: .
J gene: TRBJ2-3
D gene: TRBD1
CDR3 DNA: TGTGCCAGCAGCCCCCATGTAGGGGGACAGAGAAGCACAGATACGCAGTATTTT
CDR3 protein: CASSPHVGGQRSTDTQYF